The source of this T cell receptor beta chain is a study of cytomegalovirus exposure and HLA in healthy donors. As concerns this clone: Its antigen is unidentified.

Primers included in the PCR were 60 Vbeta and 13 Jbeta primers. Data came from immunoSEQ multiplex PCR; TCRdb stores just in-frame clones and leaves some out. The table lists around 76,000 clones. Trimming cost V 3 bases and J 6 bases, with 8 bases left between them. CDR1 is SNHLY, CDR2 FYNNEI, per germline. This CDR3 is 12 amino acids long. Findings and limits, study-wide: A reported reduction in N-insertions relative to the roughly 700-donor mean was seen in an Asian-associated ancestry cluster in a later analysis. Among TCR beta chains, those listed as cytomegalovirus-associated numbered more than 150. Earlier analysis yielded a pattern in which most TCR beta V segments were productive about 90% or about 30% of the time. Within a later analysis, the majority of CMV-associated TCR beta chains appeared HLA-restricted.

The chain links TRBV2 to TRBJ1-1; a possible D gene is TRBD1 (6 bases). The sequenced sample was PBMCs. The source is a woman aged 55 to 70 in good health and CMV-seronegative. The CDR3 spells CASSDRGAEAFF. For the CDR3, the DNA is TGTGCCAGCAGTGACAGGGGAGCTGAAGCTTTCTTT.